Only one count was recorded for the clone carrying this TCR beta chain. The V and J ends lost 2 bases and 7 bases, in that order; junction bases with no gene match: 4. Germline assignment: CDR1 SGHAT and CDR2 FQNNGV. This CDR3 region has 14 residues. This table comes from immunoSEQ multiplex PCR, and its TCRdb copy is limited to in-frame clones, with some not included. The table has 500 or so clones, around nine tenths seen once. These data are taken from a study of tumor T cells in aggressive B-cell lymphoma. Sample: tumor tissue. The chain joins TRBV11-2 to TRBJ1-2, with TRBD1 matching over 10 bases. The sequence came from an adult with diffuse large B cell lymphoma. The CDR3 nucleotides are TGTGCCAGCAGCTTACCGACAGGGGGCGCTGGCTACACCTTC. Amino acid sequence: CASSLPTGGAGYTF.